This section outlines one TCR beta chain sequence together with its context. Methods used by the authors: It was from reference gene primer amplification that nucleated cell counts were estimated. Only in-frame clones appear in the TCRdb table, and some are missing; sequencing was by immunoSEQ multiplex PCR. D and trimming come from the DNA, and the V and J calls and clone size come from that table. In the table there are a few hundred thousand clones, about 91% of which are singletons. This record comes from a study of blood T cell repertoires in COVID-19. As for the study in general: Samples of COVID-19 (acute and convalescent) were obtained from the United States, Italy and Spain.

In germline, CDR1 is DFQATT, CDR2 SNEGSKA (reference sequence). This CDR3 comprises 11 residues. The ends were cut back, 6 bases at V and 1 base at J, with 7 bases in the middle. The sample consisted of peripheral blood. The chain joins TRBV20-1 to TRBJ2-7; TRBD2 might be the D (6 bases). The receptor's source is a woman between 45 and 60 years old with COVID-19, enrolled during active disease. The DNA for the CDR3 is TGCAGTGCAGGAGGGTCCTACGAGCAGTACTTC. Its protein product is CSAGGSYEQYF.